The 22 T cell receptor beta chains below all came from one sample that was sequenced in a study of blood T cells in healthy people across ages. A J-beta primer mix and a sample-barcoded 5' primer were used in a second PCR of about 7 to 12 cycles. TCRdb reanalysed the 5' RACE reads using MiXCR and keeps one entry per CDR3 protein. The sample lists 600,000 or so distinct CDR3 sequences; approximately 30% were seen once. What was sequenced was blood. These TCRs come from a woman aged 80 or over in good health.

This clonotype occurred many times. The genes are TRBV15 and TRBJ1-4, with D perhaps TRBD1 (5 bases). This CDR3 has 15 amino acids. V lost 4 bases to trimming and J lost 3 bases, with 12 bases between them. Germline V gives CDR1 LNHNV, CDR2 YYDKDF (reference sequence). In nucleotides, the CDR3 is TGTGCCACCAGCATCCAGGGAGCGCCTAATGAAAAACTGTTTTTT. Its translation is CATSIQGAPNEKLFF.

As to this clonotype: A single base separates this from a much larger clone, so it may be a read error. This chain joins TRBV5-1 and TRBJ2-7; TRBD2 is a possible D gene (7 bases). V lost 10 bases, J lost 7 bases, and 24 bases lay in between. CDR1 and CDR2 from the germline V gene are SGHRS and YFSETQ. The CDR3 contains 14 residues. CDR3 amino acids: CAGQRDTSYNEQYF. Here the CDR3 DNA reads TGCGCCGGCCAGCGGGACACCTCCTACAATGAGCAGTACTTC. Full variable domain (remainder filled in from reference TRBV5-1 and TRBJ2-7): KAGVTQTPRYLIKTRGQQVTLSCSPISGHRSVSWYQQTPGQGLQFLFEYFSETQRNKGNFPGRFSGRQFSNSRSEMNVSTLELGDSALYLCAGQRDTSYNEQYFGPGTRLTVT.

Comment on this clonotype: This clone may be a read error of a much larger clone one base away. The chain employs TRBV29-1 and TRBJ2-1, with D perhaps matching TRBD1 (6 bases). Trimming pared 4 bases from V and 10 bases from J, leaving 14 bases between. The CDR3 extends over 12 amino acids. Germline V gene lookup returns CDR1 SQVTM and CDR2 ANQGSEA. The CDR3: CSVVRDTGEQFF. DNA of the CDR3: TGCAGCGTTGTACGGGACACCGGCGAGCAGTTCTTC.

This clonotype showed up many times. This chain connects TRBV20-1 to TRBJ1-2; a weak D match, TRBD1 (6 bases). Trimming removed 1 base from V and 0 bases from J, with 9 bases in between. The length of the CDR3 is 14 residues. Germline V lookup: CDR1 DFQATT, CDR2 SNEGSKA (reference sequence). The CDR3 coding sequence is TGCAGTGCTAGAGCCCGGGGGCCTAACTATGGCTACACCTTC. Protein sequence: CSARARGPNYGYTF.

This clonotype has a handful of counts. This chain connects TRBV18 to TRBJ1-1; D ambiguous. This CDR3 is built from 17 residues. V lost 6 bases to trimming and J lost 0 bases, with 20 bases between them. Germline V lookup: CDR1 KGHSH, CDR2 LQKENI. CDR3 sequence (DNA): TGTGCCAGCTCCCCGACTATCGTAGGTGACTTGAACACTGAAGCTTTCTTT. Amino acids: CASSPTIVGDLNTEAFF.

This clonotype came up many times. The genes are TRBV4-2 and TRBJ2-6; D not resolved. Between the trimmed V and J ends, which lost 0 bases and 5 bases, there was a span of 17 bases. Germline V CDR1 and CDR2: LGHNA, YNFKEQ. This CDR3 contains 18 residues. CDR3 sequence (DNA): TGTGCCAGCAGCCAAGATGAGGCGCAGCTGACTTGGGCCAACGTCCTGACTTTC. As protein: CASSQDEAQLTWANVLTF.

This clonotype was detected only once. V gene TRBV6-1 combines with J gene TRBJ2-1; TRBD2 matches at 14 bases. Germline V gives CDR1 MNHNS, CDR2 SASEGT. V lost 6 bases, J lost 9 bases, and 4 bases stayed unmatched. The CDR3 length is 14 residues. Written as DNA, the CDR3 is TGTGCCAGCAGGGGACTAGCGGGAGTCGGTGAGCAGTTCTTC. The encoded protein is CASRGLAGVGEQFF.

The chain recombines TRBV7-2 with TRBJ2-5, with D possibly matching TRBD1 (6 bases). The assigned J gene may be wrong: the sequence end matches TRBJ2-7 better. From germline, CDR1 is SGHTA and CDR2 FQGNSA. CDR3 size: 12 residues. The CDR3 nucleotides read TGTGCCAGCAGCCAACAGGGTGACGAGCAGTACTTC. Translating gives CASSQQGDEQYF.

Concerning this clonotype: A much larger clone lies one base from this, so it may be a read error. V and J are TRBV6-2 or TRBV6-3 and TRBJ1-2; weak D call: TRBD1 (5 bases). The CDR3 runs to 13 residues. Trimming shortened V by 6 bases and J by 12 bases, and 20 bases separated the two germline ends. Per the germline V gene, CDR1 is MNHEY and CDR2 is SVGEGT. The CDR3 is CASSPQGRPGHTF. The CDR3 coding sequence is TGTGCCAGCAGCCCCCAGGGCAGACCGGGCCACACCTTC.

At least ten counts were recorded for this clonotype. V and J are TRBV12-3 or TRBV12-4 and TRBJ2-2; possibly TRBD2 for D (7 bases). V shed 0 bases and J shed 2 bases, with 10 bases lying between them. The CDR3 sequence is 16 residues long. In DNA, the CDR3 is TGTGCCAGCAGTTTAGCGGGGGGGCCCAACACCGGGGAGCTGTTTTTT. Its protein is CASSLAGGPNTGELFF.

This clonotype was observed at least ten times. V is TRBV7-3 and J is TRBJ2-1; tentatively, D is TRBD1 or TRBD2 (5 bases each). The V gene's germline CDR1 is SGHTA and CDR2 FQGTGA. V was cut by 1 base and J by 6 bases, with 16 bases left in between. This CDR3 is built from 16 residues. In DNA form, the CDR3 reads TGTGCCAGCAGCTTAATGGGGGATATCAATGCCAATGAGCAGTTCTTC. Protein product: CASSLMGDINANEQFF.

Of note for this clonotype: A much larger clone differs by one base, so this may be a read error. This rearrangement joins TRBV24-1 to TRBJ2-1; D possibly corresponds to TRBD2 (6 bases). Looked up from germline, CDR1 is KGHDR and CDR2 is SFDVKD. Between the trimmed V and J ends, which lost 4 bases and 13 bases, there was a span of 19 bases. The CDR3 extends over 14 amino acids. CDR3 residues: CATSDSGTRETQFF. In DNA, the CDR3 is TGTGCCACCAGTGACTCCGGGACTCGGGAGACCCAGTTCTTC.

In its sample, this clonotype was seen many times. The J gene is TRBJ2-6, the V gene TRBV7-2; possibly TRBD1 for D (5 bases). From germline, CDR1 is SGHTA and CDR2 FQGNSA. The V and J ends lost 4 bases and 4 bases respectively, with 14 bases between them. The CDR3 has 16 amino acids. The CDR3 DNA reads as TGTGCCAGCAGCTGGGGAAGGGGTCCCGGGGCCAACGTCCTGACTTTC. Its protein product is CASSWGRGPGANVLTF.

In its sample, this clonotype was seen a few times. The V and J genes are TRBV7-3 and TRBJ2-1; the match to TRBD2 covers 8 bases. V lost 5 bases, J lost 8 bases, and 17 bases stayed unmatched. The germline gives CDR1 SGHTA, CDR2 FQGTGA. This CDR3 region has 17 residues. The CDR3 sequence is CASSPGLAGDFVDEQFF. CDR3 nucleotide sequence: TGTGCCAGCAGCCCAGGGCTAGCGGGCGATTTTGTCGATGAGCAGTTCTTC.

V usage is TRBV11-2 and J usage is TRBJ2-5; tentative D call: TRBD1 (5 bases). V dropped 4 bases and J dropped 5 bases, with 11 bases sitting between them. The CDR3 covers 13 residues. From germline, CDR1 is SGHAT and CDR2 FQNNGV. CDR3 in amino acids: CASSSPAGETQYF. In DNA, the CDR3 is TGTGCCAGCAGCTCCCCGGCAGGGGAGACCCAGTACTTC.

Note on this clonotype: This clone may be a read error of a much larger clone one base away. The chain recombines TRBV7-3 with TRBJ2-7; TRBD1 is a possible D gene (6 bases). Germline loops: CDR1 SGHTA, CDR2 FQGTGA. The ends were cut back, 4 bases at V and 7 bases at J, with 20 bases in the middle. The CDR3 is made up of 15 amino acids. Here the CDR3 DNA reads TGTGCCAGCAGCTACTCAGGGCTCTCAGGGGATGAGCAGTACTTC. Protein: CASSYSGLSGDEQYF.

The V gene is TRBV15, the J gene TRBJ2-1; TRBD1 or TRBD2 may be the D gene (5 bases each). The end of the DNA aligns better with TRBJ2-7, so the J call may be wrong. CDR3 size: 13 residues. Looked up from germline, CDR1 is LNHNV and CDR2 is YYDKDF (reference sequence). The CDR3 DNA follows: TGTGCCACCAGTGGTGGGACCTACAATGAGCAGTACTTC. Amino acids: CATSGGTYNEQYF.

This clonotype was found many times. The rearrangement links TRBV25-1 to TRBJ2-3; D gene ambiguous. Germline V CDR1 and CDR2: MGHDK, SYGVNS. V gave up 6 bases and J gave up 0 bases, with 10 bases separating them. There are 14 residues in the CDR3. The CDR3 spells CASSIGISTDTQYF. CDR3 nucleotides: TGTGCCAGCAGCATAGGGATTAGCACAGATACGCAGTATTTT.

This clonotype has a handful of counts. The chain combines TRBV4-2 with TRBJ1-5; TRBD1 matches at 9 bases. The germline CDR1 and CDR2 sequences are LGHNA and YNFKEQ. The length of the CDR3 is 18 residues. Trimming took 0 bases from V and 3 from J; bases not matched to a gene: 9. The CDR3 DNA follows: TGTGCCAGCAGCCAAGAGGGGGGGACAGGGTATTACAATCAGCCCCAGCATTTT. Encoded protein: CASSQEGGTGYYNQPQHF.

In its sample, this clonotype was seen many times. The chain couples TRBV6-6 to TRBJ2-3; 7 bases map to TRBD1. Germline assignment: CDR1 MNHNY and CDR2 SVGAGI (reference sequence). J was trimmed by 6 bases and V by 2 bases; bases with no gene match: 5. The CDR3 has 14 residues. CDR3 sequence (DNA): TGTGCCAGCAGTTACCGCGTACAGGGGGATACGCAGTATTTT. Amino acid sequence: CASSYRVQGDTQYF.

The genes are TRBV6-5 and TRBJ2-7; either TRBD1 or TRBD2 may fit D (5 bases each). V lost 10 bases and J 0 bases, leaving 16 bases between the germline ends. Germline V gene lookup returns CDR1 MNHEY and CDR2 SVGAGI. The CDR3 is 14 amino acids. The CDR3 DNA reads TGTGCCAACAACCCCGGTGGGACCTCCTACGAGCAGTACTTC. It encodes CANNPGGTSYEQYF.

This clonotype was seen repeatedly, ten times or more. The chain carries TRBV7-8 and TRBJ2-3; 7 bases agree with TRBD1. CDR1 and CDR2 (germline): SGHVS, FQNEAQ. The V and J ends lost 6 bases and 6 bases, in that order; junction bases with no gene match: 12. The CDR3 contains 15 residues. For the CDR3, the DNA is TGTGCCAGCAGTTTGGACAGGCGAAGTTCGGATACGCAGTATTTT. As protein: CASSLDRRSSDTQYF.